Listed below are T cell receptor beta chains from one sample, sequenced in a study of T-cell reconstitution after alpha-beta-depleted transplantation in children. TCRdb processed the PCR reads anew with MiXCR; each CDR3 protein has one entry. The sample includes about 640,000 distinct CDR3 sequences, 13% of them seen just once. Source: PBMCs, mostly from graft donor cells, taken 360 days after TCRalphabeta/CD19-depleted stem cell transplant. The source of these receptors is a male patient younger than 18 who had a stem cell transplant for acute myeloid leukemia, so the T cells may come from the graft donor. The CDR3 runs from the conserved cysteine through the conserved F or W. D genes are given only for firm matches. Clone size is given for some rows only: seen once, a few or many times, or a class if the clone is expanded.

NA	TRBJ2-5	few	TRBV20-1	CSASSLALQETQYF	TGCAGTGCTAGTTCCCTAGCCCTCCAAGAGACCCAGTACTTC
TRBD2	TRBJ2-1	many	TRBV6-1	CTSGRGRVGEQFF	TGTACCAGCGGGAGAGGGAGGGTAGGGGAGCAGTTCTTC
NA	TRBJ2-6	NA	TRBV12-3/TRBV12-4	CASSLLVSGRGSGANVLTF	TGTGCCAGCAGCCTCCTTGTGTCCGGCAGGGGCTCTGGGGCCAACGTCCTGACTTTC
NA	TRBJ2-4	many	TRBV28	CASSLGQTLAKNIQYF	TGTGCCAGCAGTTTAGGACAGACTCTAGCCAAAAACATTCAGTACTTC
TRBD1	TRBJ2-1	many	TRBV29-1	CSVELGQGMDEQFF	TGCAGCGTTGAGTTAGGACAGGGTATGGATGAGCAGTTCTTC
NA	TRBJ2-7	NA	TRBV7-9	CASCRQADYEQYF	TGTGCCAGCTGTCGACAGGCCGACTACGAGCAGTACTTC
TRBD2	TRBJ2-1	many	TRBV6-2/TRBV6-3	CASSSGLAGGSLYNEQFF	TGTGCCAGCAGTTCGGGACTAGCGGGAGGTTCTCTATACAATGAGCAGTTCTTC
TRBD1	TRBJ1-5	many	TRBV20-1	CSARGGGTGNQPQHF	TGCAGTGCTAGAGGGGGCGGGACAGGCAATCAGCCCCAGCATTTT
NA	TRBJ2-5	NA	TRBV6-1	CASSPTWGGGETQYF	TGTGCCAGCAGCCCTACGTGGGGGGGCGGAGAGACCCAGTACTTC
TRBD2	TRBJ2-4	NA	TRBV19	CASSMEGLAGGYIQYF	TGTGCCAGTAGTATGGAGGGACTAGCGGGGGGATACATTCAGTACTTC
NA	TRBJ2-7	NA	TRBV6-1	CASSGLIEQYF	TGTGCCAGCAGTGGACTAATCGAGCAGTACTTC
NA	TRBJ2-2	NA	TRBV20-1	CSAPHTGELFF	TGCAGTGCCCCCCACACCGGGGAGCTGTTTTTT
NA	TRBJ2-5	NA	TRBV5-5	CASSIIQGRQETQYF	TGTGCCAGCAGCATTATACAGGGGAGGCAAGAGACCCAGTACTTC
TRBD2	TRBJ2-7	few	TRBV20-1	CSARDLVGLQSYEQYF	TGCAGTGCTAGAGATCTGGTGGGACTACAATCCTACGAGCAGTACTTC
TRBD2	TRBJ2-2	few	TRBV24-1	CATSDFPLERGGELFF	TGTGCCACCAGTGATTTTCCCCTGGAGCGGGGCGGGGAGCTGTTTTTT
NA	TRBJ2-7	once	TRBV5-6	CASSPGKVYEQYF	TGTGCCAGCAGCCCAGGAAAGGTCTACGAGCAGTACTTC
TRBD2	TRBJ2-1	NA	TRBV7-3	CASSLSGTSVPYNEQFF	TGTGCCAGCAGCTTAAGTGGTACTAGCGTCCCCTACAATGAGCAGTTCTTC
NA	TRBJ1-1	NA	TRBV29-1	CSVGGRHGTEAFF	TGCAGCGTGGGGGGACGGCACGGCACTGAAGCTTTCTTT
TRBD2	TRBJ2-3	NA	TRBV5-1	CASSLGLAGHISTDTQYF	TGCGCCAGCAGCTTAGGACTAGCGGGACACATAAGCACAGATACGCAGTATTTT
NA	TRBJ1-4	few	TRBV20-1	CSARDSLGPTNEKLFF	TGCAGTGCTAGAGATAGTCTGGGACCTACTAATGAAAAACTGTTTTTT
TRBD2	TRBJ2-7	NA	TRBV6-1	CASGPRRLAGVYEQYF	TGTGCCAGCGGACCAAGGAGACTAGCGGGAGTCTACGAGCAGTACTTC
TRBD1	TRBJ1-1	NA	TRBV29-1	CSVTGAEAFF	TGCAGCGTTACAGGGGCTGAAGCTTTCTTT
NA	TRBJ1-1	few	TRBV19	CASSIVGLYGTEAFF	TGTGCCAGTAGTATAGTTGGCCTATACGGTACTGAAGCTTTCTTT
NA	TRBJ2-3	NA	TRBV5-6	CASSLAFGFSTDTQYF	TGTGCCAGCAGCTTGGCCTTCGGGTTTAGCACAGATACGCAGTATTTT
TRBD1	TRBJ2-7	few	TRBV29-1	CSVGDRGLHEQYF	TGCAGCGTTGGGGACAGGGGGCTTCACGAGCAGTACTTC
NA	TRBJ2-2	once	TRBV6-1	CASNRATGELFF	TGTGCCAGCAATAGGGCCACCGGGGAGCTGTTTTTT
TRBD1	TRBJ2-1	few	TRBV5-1	CASSRQGDYNEQFF	TGCGCCAGCAGCCGACAGGGGGATTACAATGAGCAGTTCTTC
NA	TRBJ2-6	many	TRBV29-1	CSVEGDGNSGANVLTF	TGCAGCGTTGAGGGGGACGGAAACTCTGGGGCCAACGTCCTGACTTTC
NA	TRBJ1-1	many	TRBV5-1	CASTWGQNTEAFF	TGCGCCAGCACCTGGGGTCAGAACACTGAAGCTTTCTTT
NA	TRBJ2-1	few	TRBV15	CATSREASGRDNEQFF	TGTGCCACCAGCAGAGAAGCGTCGGGTAGGGACAATGAGCAGTTCTTC
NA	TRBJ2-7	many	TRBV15	CATSRARGSYEQYF	TGTGCCACCAGCAGAGCGAGGGGATCCTACGAGCAGTACTTC
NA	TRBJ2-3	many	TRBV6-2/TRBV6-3	CASRDGREGPDTQYF	TGTGCCAGCAGAGACGGGCGGGAAGGTCCAGATACGCAGTATTTT
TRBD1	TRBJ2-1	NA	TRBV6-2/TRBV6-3	CASSSAGGWGFF	TGTGCCAGCAGTTCCGCAGGGGGCTGGGGGTTCTTC
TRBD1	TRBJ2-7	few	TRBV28	CASSAAGQGGAYEQYF	TGTGCCAGCAGCGCAGCCGGACAGGGGGGCGCCTACGAGCAGTACTTC
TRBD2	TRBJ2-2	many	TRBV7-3	CASSSGTRYTGELFF	TGTGCCAGCAGCTCCGGGACTAGGTACACCGGGGAGCTGTTTTTT
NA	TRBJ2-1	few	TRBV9	CASSVAEGIAYNEQFF	TGTGCCAGCAGCGTAGCGGAGGGTATCGCCTACAATGAGCAGTTCTTC
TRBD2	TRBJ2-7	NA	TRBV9	CASSGTSGGPYEQYF	TGTGCCAGCAGCGGCACTAGCGGAGGCCCCTACGAGCAGTACTTC
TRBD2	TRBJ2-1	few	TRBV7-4	CASSLVPLGSGDNEQFF	TGTGCCAGCAGCTTAGTCCCCCTAGGCAGCGGGGACAATGAGCAGTTCTTC
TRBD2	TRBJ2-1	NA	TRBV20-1	CSARPRLAPYNEQFF	TGCAGTGCTAGACCCCGACTAGCGCCTTACAATGAGCAGTTCTTC
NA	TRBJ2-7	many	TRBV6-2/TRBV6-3	CASSYSMGLEQYF	TGTGCCAGCAGTTACTCGATGGGCCTCGAGCAGTACTTC
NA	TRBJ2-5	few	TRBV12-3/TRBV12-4	CASSLRAGSQETQYF	TGTGCCAGCAGTTTAAGAGCAGGGTCCCAAGAGACCCAGTACTTC
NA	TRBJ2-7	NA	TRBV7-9	CASSLNRLSSYEQYF	TGTGCCAGCAGCTTGAACAGGTTAAGCTCCTACGAGCAGTACTTC
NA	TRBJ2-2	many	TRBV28	CASSFRNGGELFF	TGTGCCAGCAGTTTTAGGAATGGCGGGGAGCTGTTTTTT
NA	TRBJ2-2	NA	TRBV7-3	CASSLKMGGAPGELFF	TGTGCCAGCAGCTTAAAAATGGGCGGGGCACCCGGGGAGCTGTTTTTT
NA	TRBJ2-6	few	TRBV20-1	CSASLRGANVLTF	TGCAGTGCTAGCTTACGTGGGGCCAACGTCCTGACTTTC
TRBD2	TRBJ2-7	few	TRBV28	CASSPPGWGLAGDF	TGTGCCAGCAGTCCCCCCGGGTGGGGACTAGCGGGGGACTTC
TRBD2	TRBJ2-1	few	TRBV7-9	CASRYRPGLAAYNEQFF	TGTGCCAGCAGATACCGACCGGGACTAGCGGCCTACAATGAGCAGTTCTTC
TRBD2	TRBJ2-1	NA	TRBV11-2	CASSFIAGPNEQFF	TGTGCCAGCAGCTTCATAGCGGGCCCCAATGAGCAGTTCTTC
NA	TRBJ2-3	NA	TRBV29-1	CSTRVSDTQYF	TGCAGCACCCGCGTGTCAGATACGCAGTATTTT
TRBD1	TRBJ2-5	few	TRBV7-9	CASSPRDRDQETQYF	TGTGCCAGCAGCCCCCGGGACAGGGACCAAGAGACCCAGTACTTC
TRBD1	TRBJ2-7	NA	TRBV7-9	CASSRGQVQYEQYF	TGTGCCAGCAGCCGTGGACAGGTCCAGTACGAGCAGTACTTC
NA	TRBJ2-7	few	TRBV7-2	CASSTVQLAPGAYEQYF	TGTGCCAGCAGCACAGTCCAGCTAGCCCCAGGGGCCTACGAGCAGTACTTC
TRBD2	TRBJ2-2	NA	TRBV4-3	CASSQYASGPNTGELFF	TGCGCCAGCAGCCAGTACGCTAGCGGACCGAACACCGGGGAGCTGTTTTTT
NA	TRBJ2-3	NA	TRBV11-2	CASSLNTRSYWGRDTQYF	TGTGCCAGCAGCTTAAACACCAGGAGCTACTGGGGGAGAGATACGCAGTATTTT
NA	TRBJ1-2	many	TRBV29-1	CSVEVGGSYGYTF	TGCAGCGTTGAAGTGGGAGGAAGCTATGGCTACACCTTC
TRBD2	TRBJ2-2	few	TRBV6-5	CASSYRPGLAENPGELFF	TGTGCCAGCAGTTACCGACCCGGACTAGCGGAGAATCCCGGGGAGCTGTTTTTT
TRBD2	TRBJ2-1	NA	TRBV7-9	CASSYGLERRNEQFF	TGTGCCAGCAGCTACGGACTAGAGAGGAGGAATGAGCAGTTCTTC
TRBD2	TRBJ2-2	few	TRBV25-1	CASSEPLPSGRTGELFF	TGTGCCAGCAGTGAACCACTCCCTAGCGGGAGAACCGGGGAGCTGTTTTTT
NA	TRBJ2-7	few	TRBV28	CASSSLFEQYF	TGTGCCAGCAGTTCCCTTTTCGAGCAGTACTTC
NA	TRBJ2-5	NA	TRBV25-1	CASSEFPRDGETQYF	TGTGCCAGCAGTGAATTCCCCAGGGATGGAGAGACCCAGTACTTC